This T cell receptor beta chain was obtained from a study of shared clonotypes between healthy human individuals. Study background: Each donor had three CD4 naive, three CD4 memory, two CD8 naive and one CD8 memory plate. General study results and limits: Non-shared clonotypes had lower generation probabilities than clonotypes shared by all four sorted-subset donors.

Naive-designated CD8 cells lacked CD45RO, were positively enriched for CCR7, and omitted terminally differentiated effector memory CD45RA+ cells. TCRdb's copy holds only in-frame clones and misses some; the assay was immunoSEQ multiplex PCR. Found here are approximately 810,000 clones, around 93% of them singletons; the top ten hold around 24%. V was cut by 3 bases and J by 3 bases, with 9 bases left in between. Germline values: CDR1 MDHEN, CDR2 SYDVKM. This CDR3 comprises 14 residues. With regard to this clone: The antigen is undetermined.

The sequencing sample was made of naive CD8+ T cells sorted from blood. The J gene is TRBJ2-1, the V gene TRBV28; D possibly corresponds to TRBD2 (5 bases). The receptor was derived from a man aged 25 to 45 in good health. The CDR3 is CASSFQLDYNEQFF. DNA for the CDR3: TGTGCCAGCAGTTTCCAACTAGACTACAATGAGCAGTTCTTC. The variable domain in full, completed from reference TRBV28 and TRBJ2-1, reads DVKVTQSSRYLVKRTGEKVFLECVQDMDHENMFWYRQDPGLGLRLIYFSYDVKMKEKGDIPEGYSVSREKKERFSLILESASTNQTSMYLCASSFQLDYNEQFFGPGTRLTVL.